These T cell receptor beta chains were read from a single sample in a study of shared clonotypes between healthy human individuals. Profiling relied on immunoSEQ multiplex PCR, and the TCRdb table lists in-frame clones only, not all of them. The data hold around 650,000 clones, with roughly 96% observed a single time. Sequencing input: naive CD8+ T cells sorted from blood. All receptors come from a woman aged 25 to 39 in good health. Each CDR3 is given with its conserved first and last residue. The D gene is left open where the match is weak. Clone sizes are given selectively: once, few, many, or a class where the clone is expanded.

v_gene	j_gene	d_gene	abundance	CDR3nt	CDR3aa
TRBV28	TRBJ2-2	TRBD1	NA	TGTGCCAGCGGAACCGGGACAGGGTTGGCCGGGGAGCTGTTTTTT	CASGTGTGLAGELFF
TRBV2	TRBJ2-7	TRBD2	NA	TGTGCCAGCAGTGGACTAGCGATAGCGTACTTC	CASSGLAIAYF
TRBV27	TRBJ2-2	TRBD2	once	TGTGCCAGCAGTTATGGGACTAGCGGGCGCGGGGAGCTGTTTTTT	CASSYGTSGRGELFF
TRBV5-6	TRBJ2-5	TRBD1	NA	TGTGCCAGCAGCTTGGGACAGGGGTCCCAGTACTTC	CASSLGQGSQYF
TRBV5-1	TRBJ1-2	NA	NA	TGCGCCAGCAGCCCCGGGAGACAGGGCTACACCTTC	CASSPGRQGYTF
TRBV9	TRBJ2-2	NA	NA	TGTGCCAGCAGCGATTTCGGCGGGGAGCTGTTTTTT	CASSDFGGELFF
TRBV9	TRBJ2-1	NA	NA	TGTGCCAGCAGCGTAGCGGGGGCCGGCTCCTACAATGAGCAGTTCTTC	CASSVAGAGSYNEQFF
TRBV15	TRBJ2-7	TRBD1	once	TGTGCCACCAGCAGAGATCAGGGACAGGGGATCTACGAGCAGTACTTC	CATSRDQGQGIYEQYF
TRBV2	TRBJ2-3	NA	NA	TGTGCCAGCAGCTCCGCCGGAACAGATACGCAGTATTTT	CASSSAGTDTQYF
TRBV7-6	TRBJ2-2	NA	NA	TGTGCCAGCAGCTTAGTATTAGGCCCCGGGGAGCTGTTTTTT	CASSLVLGPGELFF
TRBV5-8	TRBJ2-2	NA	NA	TGTGCCAGCTGGCAAGCCGGGATTGCGGACTCCCTACGACCCGGGGAGCTGTTTTTT	CASWQAGIADSLRPGELFF
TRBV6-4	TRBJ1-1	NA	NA	TGTGCCAGCAGTGACTCGATGCGCACTGAAGCTTTCTTT	CASSDSMRTEAFF
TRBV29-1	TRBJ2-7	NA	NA	TGCAGCGTCGCAGGGGGGAGCGAGCAGTACTTC	CSVAGGSEQYF
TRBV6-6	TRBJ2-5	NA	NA	TGTGCCAGCAGTTACACTCAAGAGACCCAGTACTTC	CASSYTQETQYF
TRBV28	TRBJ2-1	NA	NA	TGTGCCAGCAGTACCCCACTCGTAGCGGGCCCAGGGGGTGAGCAGTTCTTC	CASSTPLVAGPGGEQFF
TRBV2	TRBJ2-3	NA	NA	TGTGCCAGCAGTGCTGAGAGTAATCGGGATACGCAGTATTTT	CASSAESNRDTQYF
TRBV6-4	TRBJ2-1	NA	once	TGTGCCAGCAGTCCTGAGAGTGCGTCCTACAATGAGCAGTTCTTC	CASSPESASYNEQFF
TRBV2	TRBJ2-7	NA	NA	TGTGCCAGCAGTGAAGGTACAGGAACCTACGAGCAGTACTTC	CASSEGTGTYEQYF
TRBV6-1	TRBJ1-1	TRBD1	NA	TGTGCCAGCAGTGAGCCTCATGGGGACAGAGAAGCTTTCTTT	CASSEPHGDREAFF
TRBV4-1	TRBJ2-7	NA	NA	TGCGCCAGCAGCTCACCTAGTGCGGTCCACGAGCAGTACTTC	CASSSPSAVHEQYF
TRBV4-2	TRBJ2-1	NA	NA	TGTGCCAGCAGCCAAGAGGTGGCACAGGCCTACAATGAGCAGTTCTTC	CASSQEVAQAYNEQFF
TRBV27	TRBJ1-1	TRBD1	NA	TGTGCCAGCAGTGTAGGGACAGGGGAAGCTTTCTTT	CASSVGTGEAFF
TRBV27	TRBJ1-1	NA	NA	TGTGCCAGCATGGTTGTCGGGGGCGGGGGTGAAGCTTTCTTT	CASMVVGGGGEAFF
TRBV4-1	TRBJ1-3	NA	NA	TGCGCCAGCAGCCAGAGTGGACTTACTGGAAACACCATATATTTT	CASSQSGLTGNTIYF
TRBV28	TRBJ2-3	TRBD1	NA	TGTGCCAGCAGCTTAGGGACAGGGGGATTTGATACGCAGTATTTT	CASSLGTGGFDTQYF
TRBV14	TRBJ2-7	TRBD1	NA	TGTGCCAGCGGGACAGGTATCTACGAGCAGTACTTC	CASGTGIYEQYF
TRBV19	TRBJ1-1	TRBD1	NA	TGTGCCAGTAGTAGTTGGTCAACAGGGGTGAACACTGAAGCTTTCTTT	CASSSWSTGVNTEAFF
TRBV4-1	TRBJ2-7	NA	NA	TGCGCCAGCAGCCAAGTCCCGGGGGTGAAATACGAGCAGTACTTC	CASSQVPGVKYEQYF
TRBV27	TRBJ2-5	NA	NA	TGTGCCAGCAGTAGCAGGGAGGTGGAGACCCAGTACTTC	CASSSREVETQYF
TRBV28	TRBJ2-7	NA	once	TGTGCCAGCAGTTTACCCGCGATGGCGACAGGACTCTACGAGCAGTACTTC	CASSLPAMATGLYEQYF
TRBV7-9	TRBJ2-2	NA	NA	TGTGCCAGCACCATTTTCGGGGGCAAGGACACCGGGGAGCTGTTTTTT	CASTIFGGKDTGELFF
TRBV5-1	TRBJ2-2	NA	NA	TGCGCCAGCAGCTACTCGGGACGAGTGAACACCGGGGAGCTGTTTTTT	CASSYSGRVNTGELFF
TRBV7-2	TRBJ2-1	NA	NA	TGTGCCAGCAGCCTACCCGGACTTTACAATGAGCAGTTCTTC	CASSLPGLYNEQFF
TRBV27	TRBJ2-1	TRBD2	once	TGTGCCAGCAGTCCTCTAGAAGGACTAGCGGAACTACCCGAGCAGTTCTTC	CASSPLEGLAELPEQFF
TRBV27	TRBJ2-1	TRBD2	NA	TGTGCCAGCAGTTTCGTCCCGGGACTAGTATACAATGAGCAGTTCTTC	CASSFVPGLVYNEQFF
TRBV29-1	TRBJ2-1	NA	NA	TGCAGCGTGACGATTCGGTACAATGAGCAGTTCTTC	CSVTIRYNEQFF
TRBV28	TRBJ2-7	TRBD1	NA	TGTGCCAGCAGACCGTACGGGACAGGCCGACTCGAGCAGTACTTC	CASRPYGTGRLEQYF
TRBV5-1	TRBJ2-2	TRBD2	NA	TGCGCCAGCAGCTTCGGACTAGCTCAGAACACCGGGGAGCTGTTTTTT	CASSFGLAQNTGELFF
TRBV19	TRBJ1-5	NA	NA	TGTGCCAGTAGTATAGGGACCGGGCTGATCAATCAGCCCCAGCATTTT	CASSIGTGLINQPQHF
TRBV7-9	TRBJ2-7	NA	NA	TGTGCCAGCAGCCGGGATCCGGGACCCCCCCACAACGAGCAGTACTTC	CASSRDPGPPHNEQYF
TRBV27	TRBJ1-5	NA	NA	TGTGCCAGCAGTCCGCGCAGCTATCAGCCCCAGCATTTT	CASSPRSYQPQHF
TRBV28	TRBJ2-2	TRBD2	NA	TGTGCCAGCAGTTTAGTCGGGGGGACCGGGGAGCTGTTTTTT	CASSLVGGTGELFF
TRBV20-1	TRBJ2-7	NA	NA	TGCAGTGCACGGACTGGCTACGAGCAGTACTTC	CSARTGYEQYF
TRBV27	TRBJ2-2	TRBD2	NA	TGTGCCAGCAGTTTAGTAGGACTAGAGGTTCCCGGGGAGCTGTTTTTT	CASSLVGLEVPGELFF
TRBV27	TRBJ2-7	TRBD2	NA	TGTGCCAGCAGTAGGTTAGCGGGCTCCTACGAGCAGTACTTC	CASSRLAGSYEQYF
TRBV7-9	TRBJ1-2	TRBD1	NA	TGTGCCAGCAGCTCCACAGGGGCCCAGACCTACTATGGCTACACCTTC	CASSSTGAQTYYGYTF
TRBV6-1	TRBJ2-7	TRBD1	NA	TGTGCCAGCAGTGAAGGGGTGACAGGGTTCGAGCAGTACTTC	CASSEGVTGFEQYF
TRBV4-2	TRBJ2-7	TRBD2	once	TGTGCCAGCAGCCAGGAACTAGCGGGGACCCCCTACGAGCAGTACTTC	CASSQELAGTPYEQYF